These 26 T cell receptor beta chains came from one sample sequenced in a study of cytomegalovirus exposure and HLA in healthy donors. PCR amplification relied on 60 Vbeta primers (plus 13 Jbeta primers). Some clones are missing from TCRdb's copy, which holds only in-frame ones; the method was immunoSEQ multiplex PCR. Of approximately 100,000 clones in the sample, about 76% are singletons; the top ten hold approximately 12%. The sequencing input was PBMCs. These TCRs come from a middle-aged woman in good health and CMV-seropositive.

This sequence joins TRBV11-3 and TRBJ2-5; 7 bases line up with TRBD1. V trimming: 4 bases; J trimming: 3 bases; junction bases outside the gene matches: 5. CDR3 length: 14 residues. The germline V gene encodes CDR1 SGHNT and CDR2 YENEEA. CDR3 in DNA: TGTGCCAGCAGCTCCGGGACAGCTGAAGAGACCCAGTACTTC. It translates to CASSSGTAEETQYF.

About this clone itself: An end of the junction differs from the germline gene, which may be a read error. The V gene is TRBV7-7, the J gene TRBJ2-1, with D possibly TRBD2 on 5 matching bases. Germline values: CDR1 SSHAT, CDR2 FNYEAQ (reference sequence). The CDR3 loop spans 13 amino acids. CDR3 in DNA: TGTGCTAGCAGTGCGGGCAATAACAATGAGCAGTTCTTC. Translated: CASSAGNNNEQFF.

The chain is built from TRBV6-5 and TRBJ2-5; 7 nucleotides line up with TRBD2. Trimming cost V 0 bases and J 5 bases; bases outside gene matches: 9. The length of the CDR3 is 16 residues. Germline V lookup: CDR1 MNHEY, CDR2 SVGAGI. Here the CDR3 DNA reads TGTGCCAGCAGTTACTCTTTGGGGGGGGTGGGGGAGACCCAGTACTTC. The encoded protein is CASSYSLGGVGETQYF.

The chain recombines TRBV27 with TRBJ2-5; tentative D call: TRBD1 (5 bases). Trimming stripped 4 bases from V and 2 bases from J, with 14 bases between. CDR1 is MNHEY, CDR2 SMNVEV, per germline (reference sequence). CDR3 size: 15 residues. Here the CDR3 reads CASSSQGAGQETQYF. The CDR3 coding sequence is TGTGCCAGCAGTTCTCAAGGGGCCGGACAAGAGACCCAGTACTTC.

Turning to this clone: This sample also contains other DNA sequences that code for the same CDR3. This chain connects TRBV18 to TRBJ1-1, with 12 bases identical to TRBD1. Germline V lookup: CDR1 KGHSH, CDR2 LQKENI. After removal of 3 bases from V and 2 bases from J, the junction contained 1 base not matched to a gene. The CDR3 is 15 amino acids. Here the CDR3 DNA reads TGTGCCAGCTCACCCGGGACAGGGGGCAACACTGAAGCTTTCTTT. Amino acids: CASSPGTGGNTEAFF.

The chain employs TRBV6-5 and TRBJ1-6; maybe TRBD1 (5 bases). The CDR3 is 13 amino acids. Looked up from germline, CDR1 is MNHEY and CDR2 is SVGAGI. Trimming removed 6 bases at V and 11 bases at J, with 14 bases between. The chain's CDR3 is CASRTSGKTPLHF. CDR3 DNA sequence: TGTGCCAGCAGAACATCAGGGAAAACACCCCTCCACTTT.

The CDR3, as DNA: TGTGCCAGCATCCTACAGGGGAAACAAGAGACCCAGTACTTC. The encoded protein is CASILQGKQETQYF. The chain couples TRBV2 to TRBJ2-5; 7 bases match TRBD1. With 7 bases clipped from V and 2 bases from J, the junction kept 7 bases outside the gene matches. The CDR3 consists of 14 residues. From germline, CDR1 is SNHLY and CDR2 FYNNEI.

The V and J genes are TRBV6-6 and TRBJ1-1; D might be TRBD1 (5 bases). V dropped 8 bases and J dropped 0 bases, with 10 bases sitting between them. CDR1 and CDR2 from the germline V gene are MNHNY and SVGAGI (reference sequence). The CDR3 length is 13 residues. Written as DNA, the CDR3 is TGTGCCAGCCAGAGACAGATGAACACTGAAGCTTTCTTT. This sequence encodes CASQRQMNTEAFF.

The rearrangement joins TRBV2 to TRBJ2-1; TRBD2 agrees at 10 bases. Trimming at V came to 10 bases and at J to 9 bases, leaving 15 bases not matched to a gene. Germline CDR1 reads SNHLY; CDR2 reads FYNNEI. The CDR3 is made up of 15 amino acids. CDR3 sequence: CATHRGSGGAREQFF. CDR3 bases: TGTGCCACCCACAGAGGGAGCGGGGGGGCCCGTGAGCAGTTCTTC.

A remark on this clone: In the same sample, other DNA sequences code for this CDR3. The chain uses TRBV28 and TRBJ1-1; 9 positions agree with TRBD1. The junction had 2 bases not matched to a gene; V was cut back by 4 bases and J by 5 bases. There are 13 residues in the CDR3. The germline V gene has CDR1 MDHEN and CDR2 SYDVKM. The CDR3 loop reads CASSSGQGTEAFF. The DNA for the CDR3 is TGTGCCAGCAGTTCGGGACAGGGAACTGAAGCTTTCTTT.

The V and J genes are TRBV19 and TRBJ1-2; 8 nucleotides line up with TRBD1. With V trimmed by 9 bases and J by 7 bases, 16 bases remained unmatched. CDR3 length equals 15 residues. CDR1 is LNHDA and CDR2 is SQIVND in the germline V gene (reference sequence). Here the CDR3 DNA reads TGTGCCAGCCAACCTGGACTTTGGACAGGGTCTGGCTACACCTTC. Protein product: CASQPGLWTGSGYTF.

Comment on this clone: This CDR3 is also generated by other DNA sequences in the sample. The chain joins TRBV29-1 to TRBJ1-1; D unclear. The CDR3 contains 10 residues. Germline CDR1 is SQVTM and CDR2 is ANQGSEA. V was cut by 4 bases and J by 10 bases, with 10 bases left in between. The CDR3, as DNA: TGCAGCGTTGGAGTGGCAGGAGCTTTCTTT. Its protein is CSVGVAGAFF.

V gene TRBV7-8 combines with J gene TRBJ1-1; 7 nucleotides match TRBD1. V lost 3 bases to trimming and J lost 4 bases; unmatched junction nucleotides: 11. CDR1 SGHVS and CDR2 FQNEAQ come from the germline V gene. CDR3 length equals 16 residues. In DNA form, the CDR3 reads TGTGCCAGCAGCTTTCGACAGGGCTCAGTAGGCACTGAAGCTTTCTTT. Protein sequence: CASSFRQGSVGTEAFF.

The chain employs TRBV5-5 and TRBJ2-5; 9 bases map to TRBD1. The CDR3 runs 16 residues. V trimming: 5 bases; J trimming: 5 bases; junction bases outside the gene matches: 13. CDR1 is SGHKS and CDR2 is YYEKEE in the germline V gene (reference sequence). As DNA, the CDR3 is TGTGCCAGCAGTGTGGTGTCGGGACAGGGAGGGGAGACCCAGTACTTC. This translates into CASSVVSGQGGETQYF.

This clone is a singleton in its sample. V and J are TRBV7-9 and TRBJ1-4, with TRBD1 matching 10 bases. CDR3 length: 15 residues. The J segment lost 8 bases and the V segment lost 7 bases, leaving 10 bases of the junction unmatched. The germline V gene encodes CDR1 SEHNR and CDR2 FQNEAQ (reference sequence). The CDR3 region is CASTRGDRGGEKLFF. The CDR3 coding sequence is TGTGCCAGCACCCGAGGGGACAGGGGCGGCGAAAAACTGTTTTTT.

The chain is built from TRBV9 and TRBJ1-2; 7 bases line up with TRBD1. Germline V gives CDR1 SGDLS, CDR2 YYNGEE. The CDR3 sequence is 15 residues long. V gave up 4 bases and J gave up 0 bases; unmatched junction bases: 6. This CDR3 is CASSLRDRANYGYTF. DNA of the CDR3: TGTGCCAGCAGCCTTCGGGACAGAGCTAACTATGGCTACACCTTC.

This clone has only one observation. The J gene is TRBJ1-1, the V gene TRBV19; 8 bases agree with TRBD1. CDR3 length: 15 amino acids. Germline lookup yields CDR1 LNHDA and CDR2 SQIVND (reference sequence). The junction had 5 bases not matched to a gene; V was cut back by 3 bases and J by 2 bases. This CDR3 is CASSITGTGNTEAFF. The CDR3 DNA reads as TGTGCCAGTAGTATTACTGGGACAGGCAACACTGAAGCTTTCTTT. The full variable domain, in which reference TRBV19 and TRBJ1-1 provide the parts outside the CDR3, is DGGITQSPKYLFRKEGQNVTLSCEQNLNHDAMYWYRQDPGQGLRLIYYSQIVNDFQKGDIAEGYSVSREKKESFPLTVTSAQKNPTAFYLCASSITGTGNTEAFFGQGTRLTVV.

The genes are TRBV11-2 and TRBJ2-5; the match to TRBD2 covers 9 bases. CDR1 and CDR2 from the germline V gene are SGHAT and FQNNGV. Trimming cost V 4 bases and J 1 base; bases outside gene matches: 4. CDR3 length equals 15 residues. The CDR3 DNA is TGTGCCAGCAGCTCATTAGCGGGGGTCCAAGAGACCCAGTACTTC. This translates into CASSSLAGVQETQYF.

The chain uses TRBV7-2 and TRBJ1-2, with D hard to call. The germline gives CDR1 SGHTA, CDR2 FQGNSA. The CDR3 spans 16 residues. Trimming left V 5 bases short and J 4 bases short, with 20 bases between. The CDR3 is CASSPGREEGIYGYTF. The CDR3 DNA reads TGTGCCAGCAGCCCGGGCCGGGAGGAAGGGATCTATGGCTACACCTTC.

V usage is TRBV30 and J usage is TRBJ2-5; 15 nucleotides line up with TRBD2. Per the germline V gene, CDR1 is GTSNPN and CDR2 is SVGIG (reference sequence). This CDR3 contains 16 residues. V gave up 3 bases and J gave up 5 bases; unmatched junction bases: 7. CDR3 in DNA: TGTGCCTGGAGCCGGGGACTAGCGGGGGGCGGGGAGACCCAGTACTTC. This codes for CAWSRGLAGGGETQYF.

V is TRBV2 and J is TRBJ2-1; D gene uncertain. The V end was cut by 7 bases, the J end by 7 bases, with 17 bases between. Per the germline V gene, CDR1 is SNHLY and CDR2 is FYNNEI. The CDR3 length is 14 residues. The CDR3 protein is CASIKSAVINEQFF. In DNA form, the CDR3 reads TGTGCCAGCATTAAATCGGCGGTGATTAATGAGCAGTTCTTC.

Details on this clone: The germline gene is not matched at one end of the junction; a read error may be the cause. This chain uses TRBV6-1 with TRBJ1-2; D is ambiguous. CDR1 is MNHNS and CDR2 is SASEGT in the germline V gene. This CDR3 region has 11 residues. CDR3 region: CASSSSYGFTF. The DNA for the CDR3 is TGTGCCAGCAGTTCTAGTTACGGCTTCACCTTC.

This chain joins TRBV5-1 and TRBJ1-4, with unresolved D. V lost 4 bases to trimming and J lost 7 bases, with 20 bases between them. Germline V gene data show CDR1 as SGHRS and CDR2 as YFSETQ. The CDR3 totals 16 residues. CDR3 DNA: TGCGCCAGCAGCCCATCGGTTCAGGTAGTCACTGAAAAACTGTTTTTT. It encodes CASSPSVQVVTEKLFF.

The rearrangement joins TRBV30 to TRBJ2-7, with D tentatively TRBD1 (5 bases). This CDR3 has 11 residues. V lost 5 bases and J 2 bases, leaving 7 bases between the germline ends. Germline assignment: CDR1 GTSNPN and CDR2 SVGIG (reference sequence). Written as DNA, the CDR3 is TGTGCCTGGCAGGGAACCTACGAGCAGTACTTC. Its protein is CAWQGTYEQYF.

This rearrangement joins TRBV4-1 to TRBJ1-1; tentative D call: TRBD1 (5 bases). CDR1 and CDR2 from the germline V gene are MGHRA and YSYEKL. V shed 1 base and J shed 7 bases, with 7 bases lying between them. The CDR3 runs 12 residues. The CDR3 region has the DNA TGCGCCAGCAGCCAAGGGGGGGTTGAAGCTTTCTTT. Protein product: CASSQGGVEAFF.

This chain connects TRBV11-3 to TRBJ2-7; tentative D call: TRBD1 (5 bases). The CDR3 is 16 amino acids. Between the trimmed V and J ends, which lost 1 base and 6 bases, there was a span of 19 bases. Per germline, CDR1 SGHNT and CDR2 YENEEA. CDR3 in amino acids: CASSLVQRFTGSEQYF. The CDR3 DNA is TGTGCCAGCAGCTTAGTGCAACGATTCACAGGAAGCGAGCAGTACTTC.